Listed below are T cell receptor beta chains from one sample, sequenced in a study of chemoradiotherapy in HPV16-positive cancers. Some clones are missing from TCRdb's copy, which holds only in-frame ones; the method was immunoSEQ multiplex PCR. This repertoire shows 3,000 to 4,000 clones, approximately 83% found once; its top ten account for around 3%. Sequenced material: tumor tissue, taken from a patient who underwent chemoradiotherapy. The receptors were sampled from a human donor with HPV-associated anogenital cancer. Both conserved end residues are part of each CDR3. Fields, in order: CDR3 DNA, CDR3 protein, clone size, J gene, V gene, D gene. A D gene is named only where the DNA matches it firmly. Size values are once, few and many counts, or a class for expanded clones, and some rows have none.

CDR3 DNA: TGTGCCACAGGGGGGCTCTACGAGCAGTACTTC
CDR3 protein: CATGGLYEQYF
clone size: .
J gene: TRBJ2-7
V gene: TRBV6-1
D gene: .

CDR3 DNA: TGTGCCAGCAGCACGACGTTTGCCACTGAAGCTTTCTTT
CDR3 protein: CASSTTFATEAFF
clone size: .
J gene: TRBJ1-1
V gene: TRBV7-9
D gene: .

CDR3 DNA: TGTGCCAGCAGCTCCGCCCGGGACAGGGCCACCCACTCTGGAAACACCATATATTTT
CDR3 protein: CASSSARDRATHSGNTIYF
clone size: .
J gene: TRBJ1-3
V gene: TRBV11-2
D gene: TRBD1

CDR3 DNA: TGTGCCAGTAGTATCCTTGCTAACTATGGCTACACCTTC
CDR3 protein: CASSILANYGYTF
clone size: .
J gene: TRBJ1-2
V gene: TRBV19
D gene: .

CDR3 DNA: TGTGCCAGCAAACAGACACTTAGCTCCTACAATGAGCAGTTCTTC
CDR3 protein: CASKQTLSSYNEQFF
clone size: .
J gene: TRBJ2-1
V gene: TRBV2
D gene: .

CDR3 DNA: TGTGCCAGCAGCACCCTATATACGGGCAGGGGGGGAAATGAAAAACTGTTTTTT
CDR3 protein: CASSTLYTGRGGNEKLFF
clone size: .
J gene: TRBJ1-4
V gene: TRBV7-2
D gene: TRBD1

CDR3 DNA: TGTGCCAGCAGTGAAGAGGAAGGGAGCGGAAAAGATACGCAGTATTTT
CDR3 protein: CASSEEEGSGKDTQYF
clone size: .
J gene: TRBJ2-3
V gene: TRBV6-1
D gene: .

CDR3 DNA: TGTGCCATCAGTGAAAGGACAGGGTGGCTCTATGGCTACACCTTC
CDR3 protein: CAISERTGWLYGYTF
clone size: .
J gene: TRBJ1-2
V gene: TRBV10-3
D gene: TRBD1

CDR3 DNA: TGTGCCAGCAGCTTGGGCGGGTCGCTCTCCTACAATGAGCAGTTCTTC
CDR3 protein: CASSLGGSLSYNEQFF
clone size: .
J gene: TRBJ2-1
V gene: TRBV5-5
D gene: .

CDR3 DNA: TGTGCCAGCAGCTTCGGGCAGAACACCAATGAAAAACTGTTTTTT
CDR3 protein: CASSFGQNTNEKLFF
clone size: .
J gene: TRBJ1-4
V gene: TRBV9
D gene: .

CDR3 DNA: TGTGCCAGCAGCTTAGGACAGGGAAACACCATATATTTT
CDR3 protein: CASSLGQGNTIYF
clone size: .
J gene: TRBJ1-3
V gene: TRBV5-5
D gene: .

CDR3 DNA: TGTGCCAGCAGCTTGGCCCCGGGGGCGAGAGGTGGCTACACCTTC
CDR3 protein: CASSLAPGARGGYTF
clone size: .
J gene: TRBJ1-2
V gene: TRBV5-5
D gene: .

CDR3 DNA: TGTGCCTGGATCGCGGGGGTGGTCGGGCTACTTAGGGCTGAAGCTTTCTTT
CDR3 protein: CAWIAGVVGLLRAEAFF
clone size: .
J gene: TRBJ1-1
V gene: TRBV30
D gene: .

CDR3 DNA: TGCGCCAGCAGTCCAAATCGGGCGGGAGTAGGCGCCGGGGAGCTGTTTTTT
CDR3 protein: CASSPNRAGVGAGELFF
clone size: .
J gene: TRBJ2-2
V gene: TRBV10-1
D gene: TRBD2

CDR3 DNA: TGTGCCAGCAGGACCGGGACGATGAACACTGAAGCTTTCTTT
CDR3 protein: CASRTGTMNTEAFF
clone size: .
J gene: TRBJ1-1
V gene: TRBV6-6
D gene: .

CDR3 DNA: TGTGCCAGCAGCTATTCAAGCGAGCAGCAGTTCTTC
CDR3 protein: CASSYSSEQQFF
clone size: .
J gene: TRBJ2-1
V gene: TRBV7-9
D gene: .

CDR3 DNA: TGCGCCAGCAGTGCACAGCACTACGAGCAGTACTTC
CDR3 protein: CASSAQHYEQYF
clone size: .
J gene: TRBJ2-7
V gene: TRBV10-2
D gene: .

CDR3 DNA: TGTGCCAGCAGCTTAGCAGGGAGTTCCTACGAGCAGTACTTC
CDR3 protein: CASSLAGSSYEQYF
clone size: .
J gene: TRBJ2-7
V gene: TRBV7-9
D gene: .

CDR3 DNA: TGTGCCAGCAGTTCCAGGGTCGGGTGGGAGCAGTACTTC
CDR3 protein: CASSSRVGWEQYF
clone size: .
J gene: TRBJ2-7
V gene: TRBV6-1
D gene: .

CDR3 DNA: TGTGCCAGCAGCCAAGGGGACAGGATGGTCACTGAAGCTTTCTTT
CDR3 protein: CASSQGDRMVTEAFF
clone size: .
J gene: TRBJ1-1
V gene: TRBV14
D gene: TRBD1

CDR3 DNA: TGTGCCAGCTCACCACCGAGGGGGGGCTCCTCCTACAATGAGCAGTTCTTC
CDR3 protein: CASSPPRGGSSYNEQFF
clone size: .
J gene: TRBJ2-1
V gene: TRBV18
D gene: .

CDR3 DNA: TGTGCCAGCAGCTTGGATCGGGGTGTGACAGATACGCAGTATTTT
CDR3 protein: CASSLDRGVTDTQYF
clone size: .
J gene: TRBJ2-3
V gene: TRBV5-4
D gene: .

CDR3 DNA: TGTGCCAGCTCACCAGGGACAAGCTCCTACGAGCAGTACTTC
CDR3 protein: CASSPGTSSYEQYF
clone size: .
J gene: TRBJ2-7
V gene: TRBV18
D gene: .

CDR3 DNA: TGTGCCAGCAGTGACAGGGGATACGGCACTGAAGCTTTCTTT
CDR3 protein: CASSDRGYGTEAFF
clone size: .
J gene: TRBJ1-1
V gene: TRBV6-1
D gene: .

CDR3 DNA: TGTGCCTGGAGATCGCCAGGAGTCTGGAATGGCTACACCTTC
CDR3 protein: CAWRSPGVWNGYTF
clone size: .
J gene: TRBJ1-2
V gene: TRBV30
D gene: .

CDR3 DNA: TGTGCCAGCAGTTACATGTCTGTTTTAACCGGGGAGCTGTTTTTT
CDR3 protein: CASSYMSVLTGELFF
clone size: .
J gene: TRBJ2-2
V gene: TRBV6-6
D gene: .

CDR3 DNA: TGTGCCAGCAGCTTAGTCGAGGGGGCGAGAGAGCAGTACTTC
CDR3 protein: CASSLVEGAREQYF
clone size: few
J gene: TRBJ2-7
V gene: TRBV7-2
D gene: TRBD1

CDR3 DNA: TGTGCCAGCAGTGAATTTAGCGGGGGGGCCAATGAGCAGTTCTTC
CDR3 protein: CASSEFSGGANEQFF
clone size: .
J gene: TRBJ2-1
V gene: TRBV6-1
D gene: TRBD2

CDR3 DNA: TGTGCCAGCAGCTATGGACTAGCGGGAGAACGGACCTACAATGAGCAGTTCTTC
CDR3 protein: CASSYGLAGERTYNEQFF
clone size: .
J gene: TRBJ2-1
V gene: TRBV14
D gene: TRBD2

CDR3 DNA: TGTGCCTGGAGCCTAGCGGGATTGTACAATGAGCAGTTCTTC
CDR3 protein: CAWSLAGLYNEQFF
clone size: .
J gene: TRBJ2-1
V gene: TRBV30
D gene: TRBD2

CDR3 DNA: TGTGCCAGCTCACCCGAACAGGGGGCCCTCGGTAACTACGAGCAGTACTTC
CDR3 protein: CASSPEQGALGNYEQYF
clone size: .
J gene: TRBJ2-7
V gene: TRBV18
D gene: TRBD1

CDR3 DNA: TGTGCCAGCAGTGGAGGGGACCCACAAGAGACCCAGTACTTC
CDR3 protein: CASSGGDPQETQYF
clone size: .
J gene: TRBJ2-5
V gene: TRBV6-1
D gene: .

CDR3 DNA: TGTGCCAGCAGCCCTGGACAGGGAGTAGATACGCAGTATTTT
CDR3 protein: CASSPGQGVDTQYF
clone size: .
J gene: TRBJ2-3
V gene: TRBV13
D gene: TRBD1

CDR3 DNA: TGTGCCAGCAGTCACTACAGGGTCGGAAGCAATCAGCCCCAGCATTTT
CDR3 protein: CASSHYRVGSNQPQHF
clone size: .
J gene: TRBJ1-5
V gene: TRBV28
D gene: .

CDR3 DNA: TGTGCCTGGAGGGGTTTGGGCTACACCTTC
CDR3 protein: CAWRGLGYTF
clone size: .
J gene: TRBJ1-2
V gene: TRBV30
D gene: .

CDR3 DNA: TGTGCCAGTAGTCCTGTAGCGGGAGGGGGTAACATTCAGTACTTC
CDR3 protein: CASSPVAGGGNIQYF
clone size: .
J gene: TRBJ2-4
V gene: TRBV19
D gene: TRBD2

CDR3 DNA: TGTGCCAGCAGCTTGGGTCAGAACACCGGGGAGCTGTTTTTT
CDR3 protein: CASSLGQNTGELFF
clone size: few
J gene: TRBJ2-2
V gene: TRBV5-5
D gene: .

CDR3 DNA: TGTGCCAGCAGCTTGGGTTCAGCCCGCGGCTATGGCTACACCTTC
CDR3 protein: CASSLGSARGYGYTF
clone size: .
J gene: TRBJ1-2
V gene: TRBV5-6
D gene: .

CDR3 DNA: TGTGCCTGGAGTCAGGGAAATAGCAATCAGCCCCAGCATTTT
CDR3 protein: CAWSQGNSNQPQHF
clone size: large
J gene: TRBJ1-5
V gene: TRBV30
D gene: .

CDR3 DNA: TGTGCCAGTAAAACGTGGGGACAAGCAGACAATCAGCCCCAGCATTTT
CDR3 protein: CASKTWGQADNQPQHF
clone size: once
J gene: TRBJ1-5
V gene: TRBV19
D gene: .

CDR3 DNA: TGTGCCAGCAACGGCCAGTCCTACGAGCAGTACTTC
CDR3 protein: CASNGQSYEQYF
clone size: .
J gene: TRBJ2-7
V gene: TRBV6-1
D gene: .

CDR3 DNA: TGTGCCAGCGACTCGGCACAGATTTATAATTCACCCCTCCACTTT
CDR3 protein: CASDSAQIYNSPLHF
clone size: .
J gene: TRBJ1-6
V gene: TRBV28
D gene: .

CDR3 DNA: TGTGCCTGGAGTTTTGGCCCCGGGGTTAACGAGCAGTACTTC
CDR3 protein: CAWSFGPGVNEQYF
clone size: .
J gene: TRBJ2-7
V gene: TRBV30
D gene: .

CDR3 DNA: TGTGCCAGCAGCCCTCGGACGGATACCTCTGGAAACACCATATATTTT
CDR3 protein: CASSPRTDTSGNTIYF
clone size: .
J gene: TRBJ1-3
V gene: TRBV7-8
D gene: .

CDR3 DNA: TGTGCCAGCAGCCTCCGGACTATGCCCGGGGAGCTGTTTTTT
CDR3 protein: CASSLRTMPGELFF
clone size: .
J gene: TRBJ2-2
V gene: TRBV13
D gene: .

CDR3 DNA: TGTGTCCTAGAACCCGGTCCCAATCAGCCCCAGCATTTT
CDR3 protein: CVLEPGPNQPQHF
clone size: .
J gene: TRBJ1-5
V gene: TRBV30
D gene: .

CDR3 DNA: TGTGCCAGTATCACTAGGACTAGCGGGGCCTATGACGAGCAGTTCTTC
CDR3 protein: CASITRTSGAYDEQFF
clone size: .
J gene: TRBJ2-1
V gene: TRBV19
D gene: TRBD2

CDR3 DNA: TGTGCCAGCAGTGAATTAATCGGACAGGGGGGAGAGACCCAGTACTTC
CDR3 protein: CASSELIGQGGETQYF
clone size: .
J gene: TRBJ2-5
V gene: TRBV6-1
D gene: TRBD1

CDR3 DNA: TGCGCCAGCAGCGGTAAAATCGGGGACCTCCAGTATTTT
CDR3 protein: CASSGKIGDLQYF
clone size: .
J gene: TRBJ2-3
V gene: TRBV5-1
D gene: .

CDR3 DNA: TGTGCCAGCAAAACAGGGGGCAACACTGAAGCTTTCTTT
CDR3 protein: CASKTGGNTEAFF
clone size: .
J gene: TRBJ1-1
V gene: TRBV6-1
D gene: TRBD1